What follows are 20 T cell receptor beta chains derived from one specimen sequenced in a study of T cells in Graves' hyperthyroidism and ophthalmopathy. Amplification of TCR beta CDR3 regions used RNA as the template. The HTBI primer set was used in a first-round RT-PCR of the TCR CDR3. TCRdb re-called the multiplex PCR reads through MiXCR, storing one row per CDR3 protein. This repertoire shows some 320,000 distinct CDR3 sequences, roughly 13% found once; its top ten account for almost 35%. Sequencing was carried out using blood. These receptors were collected from a woman between 35 and 50 years old with Graves' ophthalmopathy.

This clonotype was observed many times. V is TRBV7-8 and J is TRBJ2-7; 9 nucleotides match TRBD2. This CDR3 region has 15 residues. The V gene end was trimmed by 3 bases and the J gene end by 5 bases; junction bases not matched to a gene: 8. Looked up from germline, CDR1 is SGHVS and CDR2 is FQNEAQ. The CDR3 bases are TGTGCCAGCAGCTTCATAGCGGGAGTTTCCGACGAGCAGTACTTC. It is translated as CASSFIAGVSDEQYF.

At least ten counts were recorded for this clonotype. The chain employs TRBV28 and TRBJ2-1; TRBD2 aligns across 9 bases. J lost 6 bases, V lost 2 bases, and 11 bases had no gene match. Germline CDR1 is MDHEN and CDR2 is SYDVKM. The CDR3 has 17 amino acids. The DNA of the CDR3 is TGTGCCAGCAGTTTACCAGGACTAGCGTTTGAATCCAATGAGCAGTTCTTC. It specifies CASSLPGLAFESNEQFF.

The V call is TRBV20-1, the J call TRBJ2-3, with 12 bases lining up with TRBD2. The CDR3 runs to 15 residues. In germline, CDR1 is DFQATT, CDR2 SNEGSKA (reference sequence). V shed 4 bases, J shed 2 bases, and the junction held 4 bases outside the gene matches. CDR3 region: CSATRLAGDTDTQYF. CDR3 DNA: TGCAGTGCTACCCGACTAGCGGGGGACACAGATACGCAGTATTTT.

There are many counts of this clonotype. The chain combines TRBV27 with TRBJ2-5, with a tentative D call TRBD1 (6 bases). CDR3 length: 15 amino acids. V lost 2 bases to trimming and J lost 4 bases, with 14 bases between them. Germline assignment: CDR1 MNHEY and CDR2 SMNVEV (reference sequence). CDR3 DNA sequence: TGTGCCAGCAGTTTAACCCTCGGACAGTCAGAGACCCAGTACTTC. Protein sequence: CASSLTLGQSETQYF.

This clonotype was seen repeatedly, ten times or more. J is TRBJ2-3 and V is TRBV5-6; 9 bases are a match to TRBD2. CDR1 and CDR2 from the germline V gene are SGHDT and YYEEEE. The V segment lost 3 bases and the J segment 1 base; nucleotides outside the gene matches: 6. There are 16 residues in the CDR3. The CDR3 protein is CASSWGVAGGTDTQYF. DNA for the CDR3: TGTGCCAGCAGCTGGGGAGTAGCGGGGGGCACAGATACGCAGTATTTT. Filled out from reference TRBV5-6 and TRBJ2-3, the complete variable domain reads DAGVTQSPTHLIKTRGQQVTLRCSPKSGHDTVSWYQQALGQGPQFIFQYYEEEERQRGNFPDRFSGHQFPNYSSELNVNALLLGDSALYLCASSWGVAGGTDTQYFGPGTRLTVL.

Regarding this clonotype: The conserved closing phenylalanine or tryptophan is absent in this CDR3, likely reflecting a read error. The genes are TRBV6-2 or TRBV6-3 and TRBJ1-5, with a weak D call TRBD1 (5 bases). Germline CDR1 reads MNHEY; CDR2 reads SVGEGT. The germline V and J ends were trimmed by 8 bases and 7 bases, with 24 bases remaining between them. The CDR3 consists of 16 residues. CDR3 coding DNA: TGTGCCAGCGTCCGTGGAGGTCAGGGTGGGGACCAGCCCCAGCATCTT. Its translation is CASVRGGQGGDQPQHL.

This clonotype was seen only a few times. The gene calls are TRBV19 and TRBJ1-1; D remains unclear. From germline, CDR1 is LNHDA and CDR2 SQIVND (reference sequence). The CDR3 covers 15 residues. Deletions cut 4 bases from V and 5 bases from J, with 17 bases between. The DNA of the CDR3 is TGTGCCAGTAGTACCGCCACACCTCGGTGGACTGAAGCTTTCTTT. Residues: CASSTATPRWTEAFF.

The rearrangement links TRBV9 to TRBJ2-7, with D possibly called TRBD1 or TRBD2 (6 bases each). The CDR3 runs to 16 residues. Germline values: CDR1 SGDLS, CDR2 YYNGEE. The V gene lost 0 bases and the J gene lost 4 bases, with 17 bases spanning the gap. CDR3 nucleotide sequence: TGTGCCAGCAGCGTAGGGCTTGGAGGGGGTCGGTACGAGCAGTACTTC. Translation gives CASSVGLGGGRYEQYF.

This clonotype occurred many times. This chain uses TRBV6-1 with TRBJ1-1, with no clear D. CDR3 length: 14 amino acids. The germline V and J ends were trimmed by 5 bases and 1 base, with 11 bases remaining between them. CDR1 is MNHNS, CDR2 SASEGT, per germline. CDR3 protein: CASSYRRTNTEAFF. For the CDR3, the DNA is TGTGCCAGCAGTTATCGGCGGACGAACACTGAAGCTTTCTTT.

The chain recombines TRBV4-2 with TRBJ1-4, with a tentative D call TRBD1 (5 bases). Germline CDR1 is LGHNA and CDR2 is YNFKEQ. This CDR3 has 14 amino acids. Trimming took off 3 bases at V and 4 bases at J, with 9 bases between the two ends. The CDR3 nucleotides read TGTGCCAGCAGCCAGCGACAGAATAATGAAAAACTGTTTTTT. This translates into CASSQRQNNEKLFF.

The V gene is TRBV7-9, the J gene TRBJ2-2; D might be TRBD1 or TRBD2, each matching 5 bases. From germline, CDR1 is SEHNR and CDR2 FQNEAQ (reference sequence). This CDR3 is 15 amino acids long. The V gene lost 7 bases and the J gene lost 2 bases, with 14 bases spanning the gap. As DNA, the CDR3 is TGTGCCAGCACCCTTCCGGGGCTTAACACCGGGGAGCTGTTTTTT. Translation gives CASTLPGLNTGELFF.

On this clonotype: A much larger clone is a single base away; this may be a read error. V and J are TRBV6-1 and TRBJ1-1; perhaps TRBD1 as D (5 bases). This CDR3 is built from 14 residues. Germline CDR1 reads MNHNS; CDR2 reads SASEGT. CDR3 sequence reads: CARSEAPRVGVAFF. CDR3 DNA: TGTGCCAGAAGTGAAGCGCCCAGGGTCGGGGTAGCTTTCTTT.

This clonotype was observed at least ten times. The CDR3 is CASGKDRARNEQFF. CDR3 nucleotide sequence: TGTGCCAGCGGGAAAGACAGGGCAAGGAATGAGCAGTTCTTC. The chain joins TRBV6-1 to TRBJ2-1; 7 nucleotides line up with TRBD1. With V trimmed by 8 bases and J by 7 bases, 11 bases remained unmatched. The CDR3 is made up of 14 amino acids. Germline CDR1 MNHNS, CDR2 SASEGT.

This clonotype was seen ten or more times. The chain carries TRBV6-1 and TRBJ1-4, with D possibly matching TRBD1 (5 bases). Germline V CDR1 and CDR2: MNHNS, SASEGT. The CDR3 length is 14 residues. V dropped 3 bases and J dropped 2 bases, with 7 bases sitting between them. DNA for the CDR3: TGTGCCAGCAGTGACCGGGACACTAATGAAAAACTGTTTTTT. Its protein product is CASSDRDTNEKLFF.

This clonotype was detected ten times or more. The chain links TRBV7-9 to TRBJ2-7; D unclear. V was cut by 2 bases and J by 2 bases, with 10 bases left in between. Germline V gene lookup returns CDR1 SEHNR and CDR2 FQNEAQ (reference sequence). The CDR3 sequence is 14 residues long. The CDR3 loop reads CASSLSQATYEQYF. CDR3 DNA: TGTGCCAGCAGCTTATCACAAGCTACCTACGAGCAGTACTTC.

This clonotype has a handful of counts. V is TRBV6-1 and J is TRBJ1-5; unclear D gene. This CDR3 is 12 amino acids long. V gave up 2 bases and J gave up 6 bases, with 5 bases separating them. In germline, CDR1 is MNHNS, CDR2 SASEGT. CDR3 region: CASSEYSQPQHF. The CDR3 DNA reads as TGTGCCAGCAGTGAATATAGTCAGCCCCAGCATTTT.

This clonotype was detected only a few times. V and J are TRBV19 and TRBJ2-7; D tentatively fits TRBD1 or TRBD2 (6 bases each). The V end was cut by 1 base, the J end by 4 bases, with 14 bases between. The CDR3 extends over 15 amino acids. Germline assignment: CDR1 LNHDA and CDR2 SQIVND (reference sequence). The CDR3 nucleotides read TGTGCCAGTAGTATAGGAGCCAGGGGAGGTTACGAGCAGTACTTC. Amino acids: CASSIGARGGYEQYF.

This clonotype was counted many times. The chain is built from TRBV28 and TRBJ2-7; TRBD2 matches 8 bases. The germline V gene has CDR1 MDHEN and CDR2 SYDVKM. The CDR3 consists of 21 residues. With V trimmed by 4 bases and J by 6 bases, 29 bases remained unmatched. Written as DNA, the CDR3 is TGTGCCAGCAGTTCCCCGCCGGGGAGAACGGCCCTTTTGCGGGGGGTTTTCGAGCAGTACTTC. Translated: CASSSPPGRTALLRGVFEQYF.

This clonotype was detected many times. This CDR3 is CASSPLGYQPQHF. The CDR3 bases are TGTGCCAGCAGTCCTCTGGGTTACCAGCCCCAGCATTTT. The chain is built from TRBV6-1 and TRBJ1-5; D ambiguous. V dropped 5 bases and J dropped 7 bases, with 12 bases sitting between them. CDR1 and CDR2 from the germline V gene are MNHNS and SASEGT. CDR3 size: 13 residues.

This clonotype has a handful of counts. CDR3 bases: TGTGCCAGCAGTCAACAACGCGGGGGGCCCTACGAGCAGTACTTC. It is translated as CASSQQRGGPYEQYF. The chain links TRBV5-5 to TRBJ2-7; TRBD2 aligns across 8 bases. Germline CDR1 is SGHKS and CDR2 is YYEKEE (reference sequence). The CDR3 extends over 15 amino acids. Trimming at V came to 5 bases and at J to 2 bases, leaving 9 bases not matched to a gene.